Presented here are 9 T cell receptor beta chains from one specimen sequenced in a study of blood T cells in healthy people across ages. A sample-barcoded 5' primer and a J-beta primer mix were used in a second PCR of about 6 to 11 cycles. MiXCR was run by TCRdb on the 5' RACE reads, yielding one entry per CDR3 protein. The repertoire holds about 800,000 distinct CDR3 sequences, with 20% to 25% as singletons. This sample also belongs to another study, concerning T cells of mothers and their children.

The specimen sequenced was blood. These receptors were collected from a boy younger than 18 in good health.

This clonotype has only a few counts. The chain has TRBV5-1 and TRBJ2-5; TRBD2 matches at 7 bases. The CDR3 consists of 15 residues. Germline assignment: CDR1 SGHRS and CDR2 YFSETQ. V lost 4 bases, J lost 0 bases, and 6 bases stayed unmatched. The CDR3 is CASSPVGGYQETQYF. In DNA form, the CDR3 reads TGCGCCAGCAGCCCGGTGGGGGGGTACCAAGAGACCCAGTACTTC.

In this sample, this clonotype turned up many times. This chain links TRBV11-2 with TRBJ2-7; D is uncertain. Germline CDR1 reads SGHAT; CDR2 reads FQNNGV. The CDR3 totals 17 residues. Trimming stripped 1 base from V and 4 bases from J, with 20 bases between. CDR3 in DNA: TGTGCCAGCAGCTTAGTAGCCGGACCCAGGTCGCGATACGAGCAGTACTTC. This translates into CASSLVAGPRSRYEQYF.

The genes are TRBV20-1 and TRBJ1-2; 7 nucleotides match TRBD1. Germline V CDR1 and CDR2: DFQATT, SNEGSKA (reference sequence). There are 14 residues in the CDR3. V lost 2 bases and J lost 2; bases outside the gene matches: 5. CDR3 amino acids: CSARMTGRNYGYTF. The CDR3 bases are TGCAGTGCTAGAATGACAGGGAGGAACTATGGCTACACCTTC.

The rearrangement joins TRBV5-1 to TRBJ1-5; 10 bases line up with TRBD1. V gave up 0 bases and J gave up 10 bases; unmatched junction bases: 4. The CDR3 extends over 14 amino acids. Germline CDR1 reads SGHRS; CDR2 reads YFSETQ. The CDR3 loop reads CASSLDGTGAPQHF. The DNA for the CDR3 is TGCGCCAGCAGCTTGGACGGGACAGGGGCTCCCCAGCATTTT.

This clonotype turned up a few times. The rearrangement links TRBV9 to TRBJ2-5; 13 bases map to TRBD2. The J call may be mistaken, given a closer DNA end match to TRBJ2-7. CDR1 and CDR2 (germline): SGDLS, YYNGEE. The CDR3 sequence is 20 residues long. The CDR3 DNA sequence: TGTGCCAGCAGCGTAGAAAACGGGAGACTAGCGGGAGGAAGTGCCTACGAGCAGTACTTC. Its translation: CASSVENGRLAGGSAYEQYF.

Only a few counts were recorded for this clonotype. CDR3 nucleotide sequence: TGTGCCAGCAGCTTTGGAGGAGTAGGTTCCGAGCAGTACTTC. This encodes CASSFGGVGSEQYF. The rearrangement uses TRBV7-9 and TRBJ2-7; perhaps TRBD2 as D (5 bases). Germline CDR1 reads SEHNR; CDR2 reads FQNEAQ (reference sequence). Trimming left V 3 bases short and J 6 bases short, with 15 bases between. The CDR3 is 14 amino acids.

V gene TRBV6-6 combines with J gene TRBJ2-1, with TRBD1 matching over 11 bases. The CDR3 loop spans 12 amino acids. Trimming removed 6 bases from V and 10 bases from J; junction bases left unmatched: 2. Germline CDR1 MNHNY, CDR2 SVGAGI (reference sequence). The CDR3 is CASSGTGGEQFF. The CDR3 DNA sequence: TGTGCCAGCAGCGGGACAGGGGGGGAGCAGTTCTTC.

This clonotype has more than one count but fewer than ten. This rearrangement joins TRBV28 to TRBJ2-5; D may be TRBD2 (6 bases). Germline assignment: CDR1 MDHEN and CDR2 SYDVKM. V lost 5 bases to trimming and J lost 6 bases, with 19 bases between them. CDR3 length equals 15 residues. The chain's CDR3 is CASSPPGGAPQTQYF. The CDR3 nucleotides read TGTGCCAGCAGTCCTCCCGGGGGTGCTCCGCAGACCCAGTACTTC.

The rearrangement links TRBV15 to TRBJ2-3; the match to TRBD2 covers 12 bases. The J segment lost 5 bases and the V segment lost 1 base, leaving 4 bases of the junction unmatched. Germline V gives CDR1 LNHNV, CDR2 YYDKDF (reference sequence). The CDR3 runs 16 residues. CDR3 in DNA: TGTGCCACCAGCAGAGTGGGACTAGCGGGCAAAGATACGCAGTATTTT. Protein sequence: CATSRVGLAGKDTQYF.